This T cell receptor (beta chain) is drawn from a study of T cell repertoires in cytomegalovirus infection. Study at large: Public signatures in TCR beta pointed to CMV infection and matching HLA type.

This clonotype was counted many times. The antigen is unknown. TCRdb ran MiXCR on the reads and lists one entry per CDR3 protein. Of roughly 230,000 distinct CDR3 sequences in the sample, around 6.2% were seen once. Study conclusions and caveats: Summed public TCR beta family frequency identified CMV carriers bearing the relevant HLA. The response measured ex vivo was dominated by TCR beta clonotypes (HLA-C-restricted and CMV-specific).

CDR1 is MDHEN, CDR2 SYDVKM, per germline. The CDR3 runs 15 residues. The V and J ends lost 2 bases and 3 bases, in that order; junction bases with no gene match: 7. V gene TRBV28 combines with J gene TRBJ2-7; 7 nucleotides line up with TRBD1. The sequence came from a human donor in good health (CMV status not recorded). Some clones in this sample may be carry-over from other donors' samples. Sequenced material: PBMCs. CDR3 DNA: TGTGCCAGCAGTTTAGGACCGGGACAGATCTACGAGCAGTACTTC. Translation: CASSLGPGQIYEQYF.